One and the same sample provided the 25 T cell receptor beta chains below, sequenced in a study of cytomegalovirus exposure and HLA in healthy donors. The study ran its PCR with 60 Vbeta and 13 Jbeta primers. The assay was immunoSEQ multiplex PCR, and TCRdb's table has in-frame clones only and misses some. The repertoire has about 130,000 clones, approximately 79% of them found once; the top ten carry 4.3%. Sequenced input: PBMCs. The receptors were sampled from a man aged 18 to 35 in good health and CMV-seropositive.

This chain joins TRBV7-8 and TRBJ2-7, with D perhaps matching TRBD2 (5 bases). The CDR3 is made up of 16 amino acids. From germline, CDR1 is SGHVS and CDR2 FQNEAQ. The V end lost 1 base, the J end lost 4 bases, and 17 bases lay between the germline ends. The CDR3 nucleotides read TGTGCCAGCAGCTTAGATATAGGGAGCAACATTTACGAGCAGTACTTC. Encoded protein: CASSLDIGSNIYEQYF.

The V and J genes are TRBV7-9 and TRBJ2-7, with 10 nucleotides matching TRBD1. V trimming: 5 bases; J trimming: 3 bases; junction bases outside the gene matches: 7. Germline V gene sequence: CDR1 SEHNR, CDR2 FQNEAQ (reference sequence). This CDR3 is built from 15 residues. The CDR3 reads CASSTHRDRGYEQYF. The DNA of the CDR3 is TGTGCCAGCAGCACCCACCGGGACAGGGGCTACGAGCAGTACTTC.

This clone was observed a single time. The chain couples TRBV5-4 to TRBJ2-7; D perhaps matches TRBD1 (6 bases). Trimming took off 0 bases at V and 2 bases at J, with 9 bases between the two ends. This CDR3 is 14 amino acids long. Germline V gene data show CDR1 as SGHNT and CDR2 as YYREEE (reference sequence). CDR3: CASSLEAGAYEQYF. DNA of the CDR3: TGTGCCAGCAGCTTGGAGGCAGGGGCCTACGAGCAGTACTTC.

This clone showed up just once. V and J are TRBV4-3 and TRBJ2-1, with 11 nucleotides matching TRBD2. In germline, CDR1 is LGHNA, CDR2 YSLEER. The CDR3 runs 18 residues. The V segment lost 0 bases and the J segment 0 bases; nucleotides outside the gene matches: 4. The CDR3 DNA is TGCGCCAGCAGCCAAGAGAATAGCGGGAGGGCCTCCTACAATGAGCAGTTCTTC. Its translation is CASSQENSGRASYNEQFF.

This chain connects TRBV2 to TRBJ1-5; possible D gene TRBD1, 5 bases. The V end was cut by 4 bases, the J end by 4 bases, with 8 bases between. The CDR3 is 13 residues long. CDR1 and CDR2 (germline): SNHLY, FYNNEI. DNA of the CDR3: TGTGCCAGCAGTGTGGGGCTGAATCAGCCCCAGCATTTT. Translated: CASSVGLNQPQHF. Using reference TRBV2 and TRBJ1-5 for the parts outside the CDR3, the full variable domain is EPEVTQTPSHQVTQMGQEVILRCVPISNHLYFYWYRQILGQKVEFLVSFYNNEISEKSEIFDDQFSVERPDGSNFTLKIRSTKLEDSAMYFCASSVGLNQPQHFGDGTRLSIL.

This clone was found once. The V call is TRBV6-5, the J call TRBJ2-5, with 9 bases that match TRBD2. The V segment lost 1 base and the J segment 3 bases; nucleotides outside the gene matches: 3. The CDR3 is 15 residues long. Looked up from germline, CDR1 is MNHEY and CDR2 is SVGAGI. CDR3 sequence: CASSYFAGGKETQYF. Here the CDR3 DNA reads TGTGCCAGCAGTTACTTTGCGGGGGGGAAAGAGACCCAGTACTTC.

This clone has just a few counts. The V call is TRBV6-1, the J call TRBJ1-1, with a weak D call TRBD1 (5 bases). The CDR3 is 14 amino acids. V was trimmed by 7 bases and J by 0 bases, leaving 12 bases between them. Germline-derived CDR1 and CDR2 are MNHNS and SASEGT. This CDR3 reads CASTLTALNTEAFF. The CDR3 nucleotides are TGTGCCAGCACCCTGACAGCACTGAACACTGAAGCTTTCTTT.

This clone was seen a handful of times. The chain recombines TRBV28 with TRBJ1-2; D not resolved. With 3 bases removed from V and 4 bases from J, the gap between germline ends came to 12 bases. Germline loops: CDR1 MDHEN, CDR2 SYDVKM. The CDR3 length is 14 residues. CDR3 sequence (DNA): TGTGCCAGCAGTTTTGGAGGGAAGGGCTATGGCTACACCTTC. Amino acid sequence: CASSFGGKGYGYTF.

V and J are TRBV5-4 and TRBJ2-1; the match to TRBD2 covers 10 bases. Trimming took 7 bases from V and 9 from J; bases not matched to a gene: 13. Germline V CDR1 and CDR2: SGHNT, YYREEE (reference sequence). The length of the CDR3 is 15 residues. CDR3 loop: CASRRGPSGRTEQFF. CDR3 nucleotide sequence: TGTGCCAGCCGCCGGGGACCTAGCGGGAGAACTGAGCAGTTCTTC.

This sequence joins TRBV9 and TRBJ2-5; 8 bases agree with TRBD2. This CDR3 is 15 amino acids long. Germline V gene data show CDR1 as SGDLS and CDR2 as YYNGEE. With 0 bases clipped from V and 2 bases from J, the junction kept 3 bases outside the gene matches. The CDR3 reads CASSVGTSGQETQYF. The CDR3 coding sequence is TGTGCCAGCAGCGTAGGCACTAGCGGTCAAGAGACCCAGTACTTC.

The CDR3 protein is CASSLTGYTGELFF. CDR3 nucleotides: TGTGCCAGCAGTTTAACAGGATACACCGGGGAGCTGTTTTTT. The rearrangement uses TRBV6-1 and TRBJ2-2, with D perhaps matching TRBD1 (5 bases). V was trimmed by 5 bases and J by 3 bases, leaving 10 bases between them. The germline V gene has CDR1 MNHNS and CDR2 SASEGT. The CDR3 is 14 amino acids.

This clone was counted only a few times. The V call is TRBV7-2, the J call TRBJ2-3; D ambiguous. Germline values: CDR1 SGHTA, CDR2 FQGNSA. The CDR3 length is 14 residues. Between the trimmed V and J ends, which lost 2 bases and 1 base, there was a span of 7 bases. This CDR3 is CASSLSAGTDTQYF. Written as DNA, the CDR3 is TGTGCCAGCAGCTTATCTGCGGGCACAGATACGCAGTATTTT. The whole variable domain, remainder taken from reference TRBV7-2 and TRBJ2-3, is GAGVSQSPSNKVTEKGKDVELRCDPISGHTALYWYRQSLGQGLEFLIYFQGNSAPDKSGLPSDRFSAERTGGSVSTLTIQRTQQEDSAVYLCASSLSAGTDTQYFGPGTRLTVL.

This clone was seen a few times. This rearrangement joins TRBV9 to TRBJ2-7, with a possible D match to TRBD2 (5 bases). Germline CDR1 reads SGDLS; CDR2 reads YYNGEE. CDR3 length: 15 amino acids. The V and J ends lost 0 bases and 6 bases respectively, with 16 bases between them. The CDR3 reads CASSVAPTAGVEQYF. In DNA form, the CDR3 reads TGTGCCAGCAGCGTAGCTCCCACCGCGGGTGTCGAGCAGTACTTC. The full variable domain, in which reference TRBV9 and TRBJ2-7 provide the parts outside the CDR3, is DSGVTQTPKHLITATGQRVTLRCSPRSGDLSVYWYQQSLDQGLQFLIQYYNGEERAKGNILERFSAQQFPDLHSELNLSSLELGDSALYFCASSVAPTAGVEQYFGPGTRLTVT.

The V gene is TRBV19, the J gene TRBJ2-5; D is ambiguous. V was trimmed by 5 bases and J by 5 bases, leaving 6 bases between them. The CDR3 sequence is 11 residues long. The germline V gene encodes CDR1 LNHDA and CDR2 SQIVND (reference sequence). CDR3 region: CASSLRETQYF. The DNA of the CDR3 is TGTGCCAGTAGTTTGAGGGAGACCCAGTACTTC. Together with reference TRBV19 and TRBJ2-5, the CDR3 gives the full variable domain: DGGITQSPKYLFRKEGQNVTLSCEQNLNHDAMYWYRQDPGQGLRLIYYSQIVNDFQKGDIAEGYSVSREKKESFPLTVTSAQKNPTAFYLCASSLRETQYFGPGTRLLVL.

V gene TRBV28 combines with J gene TRBJ2-5, with no clear D. Germline V lookup: CDR1 MDHEN, CDR2 SYDVKM. CDR3 length: 14 amino acids. V was shortened by 6 bases and J by 1 base, with 12 bases between the two germline ends. The CDR3 sequence is CASSTPGFQETQYF. The CDR3 bases are TGTGCCAGCAGCACCCCCGGTTTCCAAGAGACCCAGTACTTC. The full variable domain, with the rest looked up from reference TRBV28 and TRBJ2-5, is DVKVTQSSRYLVKRTGEKVFLECVQDMDHENMFWYRQDPGLGLRLIYFSYDVKMKEKGDIPEGYSVSREKKERFSLILESASTNQTSMYLCASSTPGFQETQYFGPGTRLLVL.

This clone was seen a few times. The rearrangement links TRBV9 to TRBJ1-1; 10 bases line up with TRBD1. The V gene end was trimmed by 1 base and the J gene end by 1 base; junction bases not matched to a gene: 4. This CDR3 region has 16 residues. Germline V lookup: CDR1 SGDLS, CDR2 YYNGEE. The CDR3 DNA sequence: TGTGCCAGCAGCGTAATGGGACAGGGGCAGAACACTGAAGCTTTCTTT. Translated: CASSVMGQGQNTEAFF.

CDR3: CASSTQRQAQDTQYF. The DNA for the CDR3 is TGTGCCAGTAGTACCCAGAGACAGGCTCAAGATACGCAGTATTTT. J is TRBJ2-3 and V is TRBV19; D is perhaps TRBD1 (6 bases). Trimming removed 4 bases from V and 5 bases from J, with 16 bases in between. The CDR3 extends over 15 amino acids. The germline V gene encodes CDR1 LNHDA and CDR2 SQIVND (reference sequence). Full variable domain (remainder filled in from reference TRBV19 and TRBJ2-3): DGGITQSPKYLFRKEGQNVTLSCEQNLNHDAMYWYRQDPGQGLRLIYYSQIVNDFQKGDIAEGYSVSREKKESFPLTVTSAQKNPTAFYLCASSTQRQAQDTQYFGPGTRLTVL.

For the CDR3, the DNA is TGTGCCAGCTCACCACTGGGGAGCGGAGCGGAAAAACTGTTTTTT. Protein: CASSPLGSGAEKLFF. V gene TRBV18 combines with J gene TRBJ1-4; no clear D gene. The CDR3 sequence is 15 residues long. The germline V gene has CDR1 KGHSH and CDR2 LQKENI. V lost 1 base and J lost 8, with 14 bases in between.

The chain is built from TRBV2 and TRBJ1-2; 9 bases line up with TRBD1. Germline trimming cut 5 bases from V and 8 bases from J; bases unmatched to any gene: 9. From germline, CDR1 is SNHLY and CDR2 FYNNEI. The CDR3 is made up of 14 amino acids. The CDR3 region has the DNA TGTGCCAGCAGTCCTACAGGGGGCTCTGAAGGCTACACCTTC. It specifies CASSPTGGSEGYTF.

This clone was detected only a few times. Its ends do not fully match the called genes, so a read error is possible. This sequence joins TRBV7-9 and TRBJ1-2; 8 bases line up with TRBD1. The V gene's germline CDR1 is SEHNR and CDR2 FQNEAQ (reference sequence). There are 14 residues in the CDR3. The CDR3 nucleotides are TGTGCCAGCAGCATAGCCGGACAGGGATATGGCTACACCTTC. It specifies CASSIAGQGYGYTF.

The chain recombines TRBV27 with TRBJ2-7; 7 bases line up with TRBD1. The junction had 9 bases not matched to a gene; V was cut back by 5 bases and J by 2 bases. Germline-derived CDR1 and CDR2 are MNHEY and SMNVEV (reference sequence). The length of the CDR3 is 15 residues. The CDR3 sequence is CASSVPGQLTYEQYF. The DNA of the CDR3 is TGTGCCAGCAGTGTGCCGGGACAGCTTACCTACGAGCAGTACTTC.

This clone has more than one count but fewer than ten. J is TRBJ2-5 and V is TRBV7-3, with 7 bases that match TRBD1. V shed 0 bases, J shed 5 bases, and the junction held 3 bases outside the gene matches. CDR3 size: 14 residues. Germline-derived CDR1 and CDR2 are SGHTA and FQGTGA. The CDR3 coding sequence is TGTGCCAGCAGCTTAACAGGGGGCAGGGAGACCCAGTACTTC. Its translation: CASSLTGGRETQYF.

The chain uses TRBV6-5 and TRBJ2-1; D is perhaps TRBD2 (6 bases). CDR1 MNHEY and CDR2 SVGAGI come from the germline V gene. The CDR3 extends over 15 amino acids. Trimming cost V 4 bases and J 3 bases, with 13 bases left between them. The CDR3 here is CASSCSGANYNEQFF. The CDR3 DNA is TGTGCCAGCAGTTGTAGCGGAGCAAACTACAATGAGCAGTTCTTC.

The chain has TRBV6-6 and TRBJ1-2; D uncertain. This CDR3 contains 14 residues. V lost 5 bases and J 6 bases, leaving 16 bases between the germline ends. Germline CDR1 MNHNY, CDR2 SVGAGI (reference sequence). In DNA, the CDR3 is TGTGCCAGCAGTACCCAGACCTACAGAGATGGCTACACCTTC. Translated: CASSTQTYRDGYTF.

The chain links TRBV29-1 to TRBJ2-2, with 7 bases that match TRBD2. Germline CDR1 SQVTM, CDR2 ANQGSEA. V was clipped by 1 base and J by 0 bases; unmatched bases: 5. The CDR3 length is 16 residues. The CDR3 protein is CSVEGGTTTNTGELFF. CDR3 sequence (DNA): TGCAGCGTTGAAGGGGGGACTACAACGAACACCGGGGAGCTGTTTTTT.